These 2 T cell receptor beta chains were sequenced from one sample in a study of T cell responses to AZD1222 COVID-19 vaccine. Sequenced by immunoSEQ multiplex PCR; TCRdb stores in-frame clones only, minus some. The repertoire consists of roughly 150,000 clones, with about 90% occurring once and the leading ten covering more than 3%. Source: peripheral blood, taken on day 0 of AZD1222 vaccination. The receptors here all came from an adult in good health.

The V gene is TRBV2, the J gene TRBJ1-4; TRBD1 is a possible D gene (5 bases). This CDR3 comprises 14 residues. The germline gives CDR1 SNHLY, CDR2 FYNNEI. V lost 2 bases to trimming and J lost 7 bases, with 11 bases between them. DNA for the CDR3: TGTGCCAGCAGTGAAAGCCAGGGAGGTGAAAAACTGTTTTTT. This codes for CASSESQGGEKLFF.

The CDR3 nucleotides are TGTGCCAGCAGCCCCATCCTAGCGGGAGAGTACAATGAGCAGTTCTTC. It yields the protein CASSPILAGEYNEQFF. The rearrangement uses TRBV27 and TRBJ2-1, with 10 bases aligning to TRBD2. Germline CDR1 and CDR2: MNHEY and SMNVEV (reference sequence). This CDR3 comprises 16 residues. V dropped 6 bases and J dropped 4; count of bases not matched to a gene: 9.